These 7 T cell receptor beta chains were sequenced from one sample in a study of identical twins. TCRdb used MiXCR to reprocess the 5' RACE reads, holding one entry per CDR3 protein. The repertoire holds 1.5 million to 2 million distinct CDR3 sequences, with less than 35% as singletons. Sequenced sample: cord blood. Receptors were obtained from a newborn girl in good health.

This clonotype has just a few counts. A far bigger clonotype differs at one base, so this is likely a read error. This chain connects TRBV10-3 to TRBJ2-1; TRBD2 matches 12 bases. Germline V gene sequence: CDR1 ENHRY, CDR2 SYGVKD. V lost 4 bases, J lost 8 bases, and 0 bases stayed unmatched. CDR3 size: 13 residues. CDR3 residues: CAISGTSGDEQFF. The CDR3 DNA reads TGTGCCATCAGTGGGACTAGCGGGGATGAGCAGTTCTTC.

This chain connects TRBV4-2 to TRBJ1-4; 8 bases line up with TRBD1. Germline CDR1 is LGHNA and CDR2 is YNFKEQ. This CDR3 is built from 17 residues. Trimming cost V 2 bases and J 7 bases; bases outside gene matches: 12. The CDR3, as DNA: TGTGCCAGCAGCCAACTTTCACAGGGGGGAGGAGGTGAAAAACTGTTTTTT. Protein product: CASSQLSQGGGGEKLFF.

The chain is built from TRBV27 and TRBJ2-7, with unresolved D. This CDR3 has 14 residues. Between the trimmed V and J ends, which lost 3 bases and 4 bases, there was a span of 13 bases. In germline, CDR1 is MNHEY, CDR2 SMNVEV (reference sequence). CDR3 nucleotides: TGTGCCAGCAGTTTCGTCGGGCAGCTTTACGAGCAGTACTTC. Amino acids: CASSFVGQLYEQYF.

This clonotype was detected many times. The rearrangement links TRBV4-2 to TRBJ2-1; D not certain. The V and J ends lost 0 bases and 0 bases respectively, with 9 bases between them. The CDR3 runs 16 residues. Germline lookup yields CDR1 LGHNA and CDR2 YNFKEQ. The CDR3 sequence is CASSQEWDSSYNEQFF. CDR3 sequence (DNA): TGTGCCAGCAGCCAAGAGTGGGATAGCTCCTACAATGAGCAGTTCTTC.

This clonotype showed up many times. J is TRBJ2-7 and V is TRBV7-7; unclear D gene. The V gene lost 1 base and the J gene lost 2 bases, with 6 bases spanning the gap. There are 13 residues in the CDR3. Per germline, CDR1 SSHAT and CDR2 FNYEAQ (reference sequence). The CDR3 loop reads CASSLGYAYEQYF. The CDR3, as DNA: TGTGCCAGCAGCTTAGGCTACGCCTACGAGCAGTACTTC.

This chain connects TRBV25-1 to TRBJ2-1, with 10 bases lining up with TRBD2. The CDR3 covers 16 residues. CDR1 and CDR2 (germline): MGHDK, SYGVNS. The V gene end was trimmed by 1 base and the J gene end by 3 bases; junction bases not matched to a gene: 3. CDR3 sequence: CASSESVAGGYNEQFF. Here the CDR3 DNA reads TGTGCCAGCAGTGAATCCGTAGCGGGAGGCTACAATGAGCAGTTCTTC.

Of note for this clonotype: This may stem from a read error, because a much larger clone lies one nucleotide away. This rearrangement joins TRBV29-1 to TRBJ2-7; perhaps TRBD2 as D (6 bases). Germline CDR1 is SQVTM and CDR2 is ANQGSEA. This CDR3 is 14 amino acids long. Between the trimmed V and J ends, which lost 3 bases and 7 bases, there was a span of 19 bases. The CDR3 bases are TGCAGCGTTGACGCCTGGCTAGCGAAGGATGAGCAGTACTTC. It is translated as CSVDAWLAKDEQYF.